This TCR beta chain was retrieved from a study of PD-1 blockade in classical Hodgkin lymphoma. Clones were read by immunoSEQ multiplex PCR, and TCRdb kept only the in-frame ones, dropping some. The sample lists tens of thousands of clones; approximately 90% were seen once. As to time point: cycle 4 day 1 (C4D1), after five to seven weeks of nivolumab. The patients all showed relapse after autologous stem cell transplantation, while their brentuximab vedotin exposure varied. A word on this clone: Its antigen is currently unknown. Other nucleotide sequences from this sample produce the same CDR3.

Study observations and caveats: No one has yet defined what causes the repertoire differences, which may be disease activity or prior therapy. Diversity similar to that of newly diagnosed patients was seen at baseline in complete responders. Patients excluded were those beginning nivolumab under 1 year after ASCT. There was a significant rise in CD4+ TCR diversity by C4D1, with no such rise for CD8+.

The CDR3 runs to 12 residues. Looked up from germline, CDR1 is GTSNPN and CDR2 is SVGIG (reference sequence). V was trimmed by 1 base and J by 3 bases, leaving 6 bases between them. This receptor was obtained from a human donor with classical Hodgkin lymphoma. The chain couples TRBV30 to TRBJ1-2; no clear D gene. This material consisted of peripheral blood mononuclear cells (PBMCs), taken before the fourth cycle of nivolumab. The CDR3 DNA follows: TGTGCCTGGAGTGGCCGTGACTATGGCTACACCTTC. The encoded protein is CAWSGRDYGYTF.